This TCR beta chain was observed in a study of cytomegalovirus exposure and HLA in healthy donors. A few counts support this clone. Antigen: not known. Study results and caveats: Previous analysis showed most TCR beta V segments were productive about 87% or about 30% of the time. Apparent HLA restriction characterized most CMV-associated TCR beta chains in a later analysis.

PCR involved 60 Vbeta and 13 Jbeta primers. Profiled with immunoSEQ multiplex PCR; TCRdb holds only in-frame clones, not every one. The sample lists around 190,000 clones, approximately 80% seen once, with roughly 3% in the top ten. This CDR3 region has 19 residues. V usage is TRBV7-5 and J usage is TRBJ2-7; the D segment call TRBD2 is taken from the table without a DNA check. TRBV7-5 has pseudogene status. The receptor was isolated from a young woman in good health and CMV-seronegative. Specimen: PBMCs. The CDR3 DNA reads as TGTGCCAGTTCAGCGGGACGTATAGCCCAAACGTCTACCTCCTACGAGCAGTACTTC. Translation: CASSAGRIAQTSTSYEQYF.